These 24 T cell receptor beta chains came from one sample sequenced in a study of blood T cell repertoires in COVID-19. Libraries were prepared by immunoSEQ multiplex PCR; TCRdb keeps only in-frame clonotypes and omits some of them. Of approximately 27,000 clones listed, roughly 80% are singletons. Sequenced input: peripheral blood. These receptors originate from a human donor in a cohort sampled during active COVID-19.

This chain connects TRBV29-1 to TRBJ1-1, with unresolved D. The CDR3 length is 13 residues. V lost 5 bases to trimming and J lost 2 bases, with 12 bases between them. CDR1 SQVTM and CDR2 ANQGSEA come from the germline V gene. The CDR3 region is CSVSLQLNTEAFF. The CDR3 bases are TGCAGCGTTAGTTTACAGTTAAACACTGAAGCTTTCTTT.

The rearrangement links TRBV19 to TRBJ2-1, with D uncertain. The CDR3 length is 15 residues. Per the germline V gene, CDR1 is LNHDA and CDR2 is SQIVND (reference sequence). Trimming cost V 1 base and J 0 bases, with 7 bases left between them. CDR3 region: CASSIATFSYNEQFF. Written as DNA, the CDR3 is TGTGCCAGTAGTATAGCTACCTTCTCCTACAATGAGCAGTTCTTC.

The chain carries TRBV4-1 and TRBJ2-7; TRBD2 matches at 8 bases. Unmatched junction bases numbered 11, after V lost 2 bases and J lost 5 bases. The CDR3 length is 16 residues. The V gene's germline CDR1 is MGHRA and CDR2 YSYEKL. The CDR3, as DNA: TGCGCCAGCAGCCAAACAGGACTAGCTGGGGCCAACGAGCAGTACTTC. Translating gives CASSQTGLAGANEQYF.

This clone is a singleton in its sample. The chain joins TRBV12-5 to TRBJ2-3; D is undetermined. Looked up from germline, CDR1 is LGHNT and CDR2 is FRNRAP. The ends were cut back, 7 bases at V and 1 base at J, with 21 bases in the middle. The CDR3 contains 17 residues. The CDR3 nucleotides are TGTGCTAGTGCCAACCTCCCGTCCCCGCCGGGCACAGATACGCAGTATTTT. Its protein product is CASANLPSPPGTDTQYF.

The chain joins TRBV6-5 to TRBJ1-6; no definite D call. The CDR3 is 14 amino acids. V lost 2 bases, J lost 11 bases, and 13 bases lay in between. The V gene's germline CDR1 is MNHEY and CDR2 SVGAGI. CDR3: CASSYVEGRAPLHF. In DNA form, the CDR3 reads TGTGCCAGCAGTTACGTGGAGGGAAGGGCACCCCTCCACTTT.

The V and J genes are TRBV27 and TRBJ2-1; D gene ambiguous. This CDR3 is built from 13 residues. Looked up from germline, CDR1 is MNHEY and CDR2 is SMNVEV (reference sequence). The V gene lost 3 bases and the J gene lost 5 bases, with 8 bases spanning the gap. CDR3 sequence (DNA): TGTGCCAGCAGTTTCAGTCTCCACAATGAGCAGTTCTTC. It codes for CASSFSLHNEQFF.

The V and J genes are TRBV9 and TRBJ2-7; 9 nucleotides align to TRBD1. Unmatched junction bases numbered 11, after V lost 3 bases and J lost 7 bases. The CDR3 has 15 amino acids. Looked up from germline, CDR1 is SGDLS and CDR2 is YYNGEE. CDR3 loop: CASSALQGAVGEQYF. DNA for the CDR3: TGTGCCAGCAGCGCACTACAGGGGGCTGTGGGGGAGCAGTACTTC.

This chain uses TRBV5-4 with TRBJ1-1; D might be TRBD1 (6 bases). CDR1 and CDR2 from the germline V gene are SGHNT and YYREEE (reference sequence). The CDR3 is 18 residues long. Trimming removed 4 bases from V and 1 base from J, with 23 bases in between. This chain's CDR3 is CASSPVPWDGGPNTEAFF. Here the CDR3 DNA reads TGTGCCAGCAGCCCCGTTCCTTGGGACGGGGGGCCGAACACTGAAGCTTTCTTT.

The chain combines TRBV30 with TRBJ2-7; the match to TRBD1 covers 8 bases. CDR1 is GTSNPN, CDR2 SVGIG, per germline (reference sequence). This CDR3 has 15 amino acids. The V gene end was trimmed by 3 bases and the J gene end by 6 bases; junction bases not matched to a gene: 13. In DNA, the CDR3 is TGTGCCTGGAGCACCGGGACAGGACTTACCCCCGAGCAGTACTTC. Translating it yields CAWSTGTGLTPEQYF.

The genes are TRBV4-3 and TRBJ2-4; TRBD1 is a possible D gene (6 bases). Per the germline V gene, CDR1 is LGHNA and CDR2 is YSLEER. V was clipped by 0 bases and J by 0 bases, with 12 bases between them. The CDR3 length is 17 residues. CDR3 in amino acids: CASSQDTTGLAKNIQYF. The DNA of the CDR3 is TGCGCCAGCAGCCAAGACACGACAGGTCTAGCCAAAAACATTCAGTACTTC.

The CDR3 coding sequence is TGTGCCAGCAGTGATTGGCCAGGGGGGAACACCGGGGAGCTGTTTTTT. Translation gives CASSDWPGGNTGELFF. The chain has TRBV6-1 and TRBJ2-2, with 7 bases matching TRBD1. J gave up 1 base and V 3 bases, and 5 bases lay outside the gene matches. The CDR3 runs 16 residues. Germline loops: CDR1 MNHNS, CDR2 SASEGT.

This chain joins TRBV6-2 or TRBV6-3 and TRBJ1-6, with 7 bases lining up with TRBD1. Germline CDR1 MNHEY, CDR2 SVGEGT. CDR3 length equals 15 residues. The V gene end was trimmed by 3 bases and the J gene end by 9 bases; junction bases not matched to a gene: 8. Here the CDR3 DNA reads TGTGCCAGCAGTTATCGGCCAGGGGGGAGTTCACCCCTCCACTTT. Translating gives CASSYRPGGSSPLHF.

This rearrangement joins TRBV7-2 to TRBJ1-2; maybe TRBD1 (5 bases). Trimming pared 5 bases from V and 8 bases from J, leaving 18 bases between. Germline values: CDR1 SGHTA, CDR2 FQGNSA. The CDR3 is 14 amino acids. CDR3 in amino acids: CASSPQSQGVGYTF. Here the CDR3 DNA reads TGTGCCAGCAGCCCTCAATCCCAAGGGGTCGGCTACACCTTC.

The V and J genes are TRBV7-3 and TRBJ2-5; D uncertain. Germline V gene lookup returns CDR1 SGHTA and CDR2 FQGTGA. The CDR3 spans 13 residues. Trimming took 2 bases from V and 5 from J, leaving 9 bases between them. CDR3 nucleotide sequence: TGTGCCAGCAGCTTAGAACTTAGTGAGACCCAGTACTTC. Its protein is CASSLELSETQYF.

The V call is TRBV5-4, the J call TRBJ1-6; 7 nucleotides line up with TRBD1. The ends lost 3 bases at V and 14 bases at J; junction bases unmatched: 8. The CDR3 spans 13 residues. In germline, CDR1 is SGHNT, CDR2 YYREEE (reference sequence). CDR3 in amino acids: CASSSTGYGSLHF. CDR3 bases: TGTGCCAGCAGCTCGACAGGGTACGGGTCCCTCCACTTT. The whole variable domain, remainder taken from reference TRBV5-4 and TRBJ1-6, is ETGVTQSPTHLIKTRGQQVTLRCSSQSGHNTVSWYQQALGQGPQFIFQYYREEENGRGNFPPRFSGLQFPNYSSELNVNALELDDSALYLCASSSTGYGSLHFGNGTRLTVT.

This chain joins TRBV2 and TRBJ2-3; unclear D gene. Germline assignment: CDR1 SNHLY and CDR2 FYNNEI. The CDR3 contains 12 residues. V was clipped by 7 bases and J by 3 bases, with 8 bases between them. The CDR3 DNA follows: TGTGCCAGCAAGAAGGAGACAGATACGCAGTATTTT. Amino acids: CASKKETDTQYF.

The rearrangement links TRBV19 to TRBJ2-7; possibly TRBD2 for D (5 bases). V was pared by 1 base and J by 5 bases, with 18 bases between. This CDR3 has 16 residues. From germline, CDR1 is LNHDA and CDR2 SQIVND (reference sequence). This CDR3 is CASSIGPAAFSDEQYF. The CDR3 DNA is TGTGCCAGTAGTATAGGGCCAGCGGCATTTAGCGACGAGCAGTACTTC.

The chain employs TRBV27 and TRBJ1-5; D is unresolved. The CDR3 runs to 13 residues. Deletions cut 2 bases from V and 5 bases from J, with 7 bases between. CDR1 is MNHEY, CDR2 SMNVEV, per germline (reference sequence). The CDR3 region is CASSLTPDQPQHF. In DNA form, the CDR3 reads TGTGCCAGCAGTTTAACCCCAGATCAGCCCCAGCATTTT.

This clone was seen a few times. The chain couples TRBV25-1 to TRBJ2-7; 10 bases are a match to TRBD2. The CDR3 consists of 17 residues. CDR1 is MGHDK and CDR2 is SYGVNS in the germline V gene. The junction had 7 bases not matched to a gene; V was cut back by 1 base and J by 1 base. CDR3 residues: CASSESPLAGGSYEQYF. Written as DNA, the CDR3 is TGTGCCAGCAGTGAATCCCCCTTAGCGGGAGGTTCCTACGAGCAGTACTTC.

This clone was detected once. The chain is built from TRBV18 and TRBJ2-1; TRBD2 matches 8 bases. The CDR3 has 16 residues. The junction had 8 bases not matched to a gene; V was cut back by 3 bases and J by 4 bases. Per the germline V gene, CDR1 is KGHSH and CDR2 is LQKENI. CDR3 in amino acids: CASSPAPAGVYNEQFF. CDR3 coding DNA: TGTGCCAGCTCACCCGCCCCAGCGGGAGTATACAATGAGCAGTTCTTC. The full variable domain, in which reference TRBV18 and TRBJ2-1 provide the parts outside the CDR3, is NAGVMQNPRHLVRRRGQEARLRCSPMKGHSHVYWYRQLPEEGLKFMVYLQKENIIDESGMPKERFSAEFPKEGPSILRIQQVVRGDSAAYFCASSPAPAGVYNEQFFGPGTRLTVL.

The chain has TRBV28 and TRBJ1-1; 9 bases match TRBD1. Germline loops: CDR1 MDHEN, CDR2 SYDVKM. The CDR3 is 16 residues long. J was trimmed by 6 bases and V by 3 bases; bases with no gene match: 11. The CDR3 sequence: CASSLGLGQGRAEAFF. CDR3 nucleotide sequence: TGTGCCAGCAGTTTGGGACTGGGACAGGGAAGGGCTGAAGCTTTCTTT.

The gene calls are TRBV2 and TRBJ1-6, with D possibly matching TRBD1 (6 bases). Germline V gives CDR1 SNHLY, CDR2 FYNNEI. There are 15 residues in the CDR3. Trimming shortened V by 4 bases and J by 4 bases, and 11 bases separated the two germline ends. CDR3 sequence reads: CASSADTGYNSPLHF. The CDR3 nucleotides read TGTGCCAGCAGTGCCGATACAGGGTATAATTCACCCCTCCACTTT. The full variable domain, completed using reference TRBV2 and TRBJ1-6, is EPEVTQTPSHQVTQMGQEVILRCVPISNHLYFYWYRQILGQKVEFLVSFYNNEISEKSEIFDDQFSVERPDGSNFTLKIRSTKLEDSAMYFCASSADTGYNSPLHFGNGTRLTVT.

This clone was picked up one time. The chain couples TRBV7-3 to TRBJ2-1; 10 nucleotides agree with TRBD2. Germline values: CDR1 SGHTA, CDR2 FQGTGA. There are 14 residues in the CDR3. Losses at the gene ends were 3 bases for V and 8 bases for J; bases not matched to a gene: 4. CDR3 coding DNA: TGTGCCAGCAGCTTTCTAGCGGGAGACGATGAGCAGTTCTTC. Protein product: CASSFLAGDDEQFF.

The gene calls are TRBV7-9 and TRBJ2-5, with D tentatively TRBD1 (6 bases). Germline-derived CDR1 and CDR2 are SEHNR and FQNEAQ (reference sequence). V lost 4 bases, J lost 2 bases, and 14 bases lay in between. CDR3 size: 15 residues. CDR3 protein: CASSSRGQGQETQYF. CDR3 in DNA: TGTGCCAGCAGCTCCCGTGGGCAGGGGCAAGAGACCCAGTACTTC.